Sequencing of this T cell receptor beta chain was carried out in a study of T cell clones after liver transplantation. Study-level information: Graft-donor-reactive sequences were compared with third-party-reactive TCRbeta sequences from pre-transplant mixed lymphocyte reactions. Subjects received no induction therapy and standard immunosuppression until randomization at 12-24 months post-transplant.

This clone was observed once. Its specificity is not known. The study's findings and limits: The donor-reactive repertoire was only partly measurable in two subjects, lacking donor cells.

Germline CDR1 GTSNPN, CDR2 SVGIG (reference sequence). This CDR3 has 15 residues. The J segment lost 5 bases and the V segment lost 2 bases, leaving 8 bases of the junction unmatched. Profiling relied on immunoSEQ multiplex PCR, and the TCRdb table lists in-frame clones only, not all of them. Of 70,000 or so clones listed, 92% were seen once; the top ten hold 0.95% to 1%. The sequence was collected from a human patient who received a liver transplant. Some T cells may have come from the graft donor. The material sequenced was CD4+ T cells from blood, taken approximately 27 months after liver transplant. The chain has TRBV30 and TRBJ1-4, with 7 bases matching TRBD1. CDR3 region: CAWSFEFRGNEKLFF. The CDR3 bases are TGTGCCTGGAGTTTTGAGTTCAGGGGGAATGAAAAACTGTTTTTT.